Shown below are 23 T cell receptor beta chains from a single sample sequenced in a study of shared clonotypes between healthy human individuals. Sequencing was performed with immunoSEQ multiplex PCR; in TCRdb, only in-frame clones are kept and a portion is missing. The repertoire has about 2.1 million clones, around 93% of them found once; the top ten carry roughly 1.7%. Positively selected for CCR7, the CD45RO-negative cells used as naive CD8 cells excluded terminally differentiated effector memory CD45RA+ cells. Sequencing input: naive CD8+ T cells from PBMCs. These receptors were taken from a man between 18 and 29 years old in good health. Some clones in this sample may be carry-over from other donors' samples.

The V call is TRBV4-1, the J call TRBJ2-7, with D tentatively TRBD2 (5 bases). With 1 base removed from V and 2 bases from J, the gap between germline ends came to 12 bases. CDR3 length equals 15 residues. Per the germline V gene, CDR1 is MGHRA and CDR2 is YSYEKL. CDR3 in amino acids: CASSQAEDSTYEQYF. CDR3 bases: TGCGCCAGCAGCCAAGCAGAGGACTCGACCTACGAGCAGTACTTC.

The V and J genes are TRBV9 and TRBJ2-7, with TRBD2 matching over 9 bases. The CDR3 runs 18 residues. CDR1 is SGDLS, CDR2 YYNGEE, per germline. With 1 base clipped from V and 6 bases from J, the junction kept 17 bases outside the gene matches. CDR3 residues: CASSVTSGGGRVGGEQYF. CDR3 DNA sequence: TGTGCCAGCAGCGTAACTTCTGGCGGCGGGAGGGTTGGTGGCGAGCAGTACTTC.

This clone was counted once. The V call is TRBV7-8, the J call TRBJ2-5, with D hard to call. Germline CDR1 is SGHVS and CDR2 is FQNEAQ. The germline V and J ends were trimmed by 5 bases and 4 bases, with 11 bases remaining between them. The CDR3 loop spans 13 amino acids. The CDR3 DNA sequence: TGTGCCAGCAGCCTAGATTCGTCAGAGACCCAGTACTTC. Its protein product is CASSLDSSETQYF.

The chain links TRBV7-9 to TRBJ2-5; D call uncertain. The germline V gene has CDR1 SEHNR and CDR2 FQNEAQ (reference sequence). V gave up 1 base and J gave up 1 base, with 13 bases separating them. The CDR3 is 16 amino acids. The DNA of the CDR3 is TGTGCCAGCAGCTTAGGACCGCCAGTAAGCCAAGAGACCCAGTACTTC. It yields the protein CASSLGPPVSQETQYF.

The chain combines TRBV27 with TRBJ1-1; D perhaps matches TRBD1 (5 bases). This CDR3 has 16 amino acids. The germline V gene has CDR1 MNHEY and CDR2 SMNVEV (reference sequence). The V gene lost 1 base and the J gene lost 1 base, with 13 bases spanning the gap. CDR3 sequence (DNA): TGTGCCAGCAGTTTATTAACAGGAGCCGGGAACACTGAAGCTTTCTTT. The encoded protein is CASSLLTGAGNTEAFF.

Details on this clone: Additional DNA sequences in this sample encode the identical CDR3. V gene TRBV6-1 combines with J gene TRBJ1-1, with D perhaps matching TRBD1 (5 bases). The CDR3 runs 13 residues. Germline loops: CDR1 MNHNS, CDR2 SASEGT. Trimming cost V 8 bases and J 0 bases, with 10 bases left between them. CDR3 in amino acids: CASRGRMNTEAFF. In DNA, the CDR3 is TGTGCCAGCCGGGGACGGATGAACACTGAAGCTTTCTTT.

J is TRBJ2-5 and V is TRBV27; the match to TRBD1 covers 9 bases. The DNA matches TRBJ2-7 better at its end, which makes the J call doubtful. This CDR3 comprises 14 residues. The V gene's germline CDR1 is MNHEY and CDR2 SMNVEV (reference sequence). The CDR3, as DNA: TGTGCCAGCAGCAGGACAGGGGCGGACTACGAGCAGTACTTC. Translated: CASSRTGADYEQYF.

The chain has TRBV19 and TRBJ1-5; 10 bases map to TRBD1. Germline CDR1 reads LNHDA; CDR2 reads SQIVND (reference sequence). This CDR3 has 20 residues. The junction had 19 bases not matched to a gene; V was cut back by 8 bases and J by 0 bases. The CDR3 DNA reads as TGTGCCAGTCAACCGTCTTCGACAGGGGGCCCTTTCTATAGCAATCAGCCCCAGCATTTT. As protein: CASQPSSTGGPFYSNQPQHF.

V usage is TRBV6-5 and J usage is TRBJ2-7, with D hard to call. This CDR3 has 13 amino acids. Trimming pared 6 bases from V and 3 bases from J, leaving 12 bases between. Germline CDR1 MNHEY, CDR2 SVGAGI. CDR3 amino acids: CASSQDLYYEQYF. CDR3 DNA: TGTGCCAGCAGCCAAGATTTATACTACGAGCAGTACTTC.

The J gene is TRBJ2-7, the V gene TRBV9; no reliable D call. CDR1 SGDLS and CDR2 YYNGEE come from the germline V gene. This CDR3 region has 16 residues. V was shortened by 4 bases and J by 5 bases, with 22 bases between the two germline ends. In nucleotides, the CDR3 is TGTGCCAGCAGCCCCCGGACGTCGACTTACAAAAACGAGCAGTACTTC. Translated, it gives CASSPRTSTYKNEQYF.

This clone has only one observation. This sequence joins TRBV27 and TRBJ2-5; D remains ambiguous. The DNA end is a closer match to TRBJ2-7, so the J assignment may be wrong. The CDR3 runs 13 residues. Germline-derived CDR1 and CDR2 are MNHEY and SMNVEV (reference sequence). CDR3 region: CASSFGHSYEQYF. CDR3 in DNA: TGTGCCAGCAGTTTTGGGCACTCCTACGAGCAGTACTTC.

The chain combines TRBV7-2 with TRBJ2-7; D possibly corresponds to TRBD1 (6 bases). CDR1 and CDR2 (germline): SGHTA, FQGNSA. The CDR3 spans 16 residues. Deletions cut 5 bases from V and 1 base from J, with 18 bases between. The CDR3 loop is CASSRSRGFESYEQYF. The CDR3 DNA sequence: TGTGCCAGCAGCCGTAGCAGGGGCTTCGAATCCTACGAGCAGTACTTC.

As concerns this clone: Other DNA sequences from this sample encode an identical CDR3 as well. The chain links TRBV5-1 to TRBJ1-1, with a possible D match to TRBD1 (5 bases). Germline loops: CDR1 SGHRS, CDR2 YFSETQ. Trimming stripped 1 base from V and 4 bases from J, with 11 bases between. The CDR3 sequence is 14 residues long. The CDR3 here is CASSLTGGGTEAFF. CDR3 DNA sequence: TGCGCCAGCAGCTTGACCGGGGGGGGCACTGAAGCTTTCTTT.

V gene TRBV7-9 combines with J gene TRBJ2-7, with TRBD2 matching 7 bases. V was pared by 1 base and J by 3 bases, with 6 bases of the junction left unmatched. This CDR3 has 15 residues. CDR1 is SEHNR, CDR2 FQNEAQ, per germline (reference sequence). The CDR3 region is CASSLVAGDRYEQYF. The CDR3, as DNA: TGTGCCAGCAGCTTAGTGGCGGGAGATCGCTACGAGCAGTACTTC.

The chain combines TRBV11-2 with TRBJ1-4; D not resolved. The CDR3 contains 14 residues. Per germline, CDR1 SGHAT and CDR2 FQNNGV. V was pared by 3 bases and J by 5 bases, with 10 bases between. CDR3 sequence: CASSFDGPNEKLFF. The CDR3 DNA sequence: TGTGCCAGCAGCTTTGACGGCCCAAATGAAAAACTGTTTTTT.

This chain uses TRBV10-3 with TRBJ2-7, with 12 bases fitting TRBD2. The CDR3 spans 16 residues. V lost 8 bases and J lost 2; bases outside the gene matches: 10. Germline V gives CDR1 ENHRY, CDR2 SYGVKD. The CDR3 coding sequence is TGTGCCATCGCTGACCTTGGACTAGCGGGACCCTACGAGCAGTACTTC. Its translation is CAIADLGLAGPYEQYF.

This clone appeared a single time. The same CDR3 arises from other DNA sequences in this sample as well. The V and J genes are TRBV19 and TRBJ1-1, with 7 bases that match TRBD1. The CDR3 is 13 amino acids. V lost 9 bases to trimming and J lost 0 bases; unmatched junction nucleotides: 4. Germline assignment: CDR1 LNHDA and CDR2 SQIVND (reference sequence). Here the CDR3 reads CASRQGMNTEAFF. CDR3 nucleotides: TGTGCCAGCCGACAGGGCATGAACACTGAAGCTTTCTTT.

The chain uses TRBV7-2 and TRBJ2-6; TRBD1 aligns across 9 bases. Trimming cost V 5 bases and J 3 bases; bases outside gene matches: 11. This CDR3 has 18 residues. CDR1 and CDR2 (germline): SGHTA, FQGNSA. CDR3 region: CASSLLPQGALGANVLTF. The CDR3 DNA is TGTGCCAGCAGCCTATTACCACAGGGGGCGCTTGGGGCCAACGTCCTGACTTTC.

The chain carries TRBV19 and TRBJ2-1; D remains unclear. This CDR3 has 11 residues. CDR1 LNHDA and CDR2 SQIVND come from the germline V gene (reference sequence). V was pared by 7 bases and J by 5 bases, with 6 bases between. In nucleotides, the CDR3 is TGTGCCAGTAAGTTAAACAATGAGCAGTTCTTC. Its protein is CASKLNNEQFF.

V gene TRBV11-2 combines with J gene TRBJ2-7, with D hard to call. Trimming took 4 bases from V and 4 from J, leaving 8 bases between them. The CDR3 extends over 12 amino acids. Germline CDR1 is SGHAT and CDR2 is FQNNGV. DNA for the CDR3: TGTGCCAGCAGCTCGAGTGGGTACGAGCAGTACTTC. Translating gives CASSSSGYEQYF.

This clone has a handful of counts. The chain couples TRBV9 to TRBJ2-7; 11 nucleotides agree with TRBD2. The CDR3 is made up of 15 amino acids. The germline V gene encodes CDR1 SGDLS and CDR2 YYNGEE. Trimming took 2 bases from V and 3 from J; bases not matched to a gene: 4. CDR3 in DNA: TGTGCCAGCAGCGTCTCCGGGACTAGCGGCTACGAGCAGTACTTC. Protein: CASSVSGTSGYEQYF.

The DNA of the CDR3 is TGTGCCAGCAGCCCAAGGTTTAGTGGGGAAAAACTGTTTTTT. This codes for CASSPRFSGEKLFF. The rearrangement joins TRBV9 to TRBJ1-4, with D unclear. Germline V CDR1 and CDR2: SGDLS, YYNGEE. The CDR3 length is 14 residues. Trimming pared 4 bases from V and 8 bases from J, leaving 15 bases between.

The V and J genes are TRBV27 and TRBJ2-7; D is undetermined. CDR1 and CDR2 (germline): MNHEY, SMNVEV (reference sequence). Trimming left V 2 bases short and J 1 base short, with 18 bases between. The CDR3 is made up of 17 amino acids. CDR3 sequence reads: CASSLKFLGKGSYEQYF. For the CDR3, the DNA is TGTGCCAGCAGTTTAAAGTTCTTAGGGAAAGGATCCTACGAGCAGTACTTC.